This T cell receptor beta chain was retrieved from a study of CD8 T cells in ankylosing spondylitis. General study results and limits: There were earlier reports of some motif variants in reactive arthritis synovial fluid and blood. Ankylosing spondylitis blood appeared to carry a characteristic TCR beta motif of roughly 8 highly homologous variants. Researchers report that disease-linked clones proved CD8+ and relatively rare in peripheral blood.

Note on this clonotype: The antigen remains undetermined.

The CDR3 consists of 13 residues. Germline CDR1 MNHEY, CDR2 SVGAGI. The germline V and J ends were trimmed by 0 bases and 8 bases, with 8 bases remaining between them. As the method for making TCR beta libraries, quantitative 5'-RACE with molecular barcodes was used. One entry per CDR3 protein results from TCRdb running MiXCR on the 5' RACE reads. The sample records around 150,000 distinct CDR3 sequences, more than 40% being singletons. This rearrangement joins TRBV6-5 to TRBJ2-1; D gene uncertain. Specimen: synovial fluid, either unsorted or a sorted T cell fraction (not recorded which). The sequence was obtained from a male donor with ankylosing spondylitis. CDR3 DNA: TGTGCCAGCAGTTACTCTGGCTTCGATGAGCAGTTCTTC. Translation: CASSYSGFDEQFF.